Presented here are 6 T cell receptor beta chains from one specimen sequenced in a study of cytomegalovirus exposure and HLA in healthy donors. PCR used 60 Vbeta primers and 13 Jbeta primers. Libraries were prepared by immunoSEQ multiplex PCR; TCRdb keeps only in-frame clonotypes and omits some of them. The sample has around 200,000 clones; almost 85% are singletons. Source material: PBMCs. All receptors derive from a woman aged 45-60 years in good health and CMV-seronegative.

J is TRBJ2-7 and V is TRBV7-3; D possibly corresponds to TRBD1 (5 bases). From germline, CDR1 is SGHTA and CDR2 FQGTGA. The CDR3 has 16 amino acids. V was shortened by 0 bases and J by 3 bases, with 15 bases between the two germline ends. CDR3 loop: CASSLTPVGRDYEQYF. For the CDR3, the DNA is TGTGCCAGCAGCTTAACCCCAGTGGGCAGGGACTACGAGCAGTACTTC.

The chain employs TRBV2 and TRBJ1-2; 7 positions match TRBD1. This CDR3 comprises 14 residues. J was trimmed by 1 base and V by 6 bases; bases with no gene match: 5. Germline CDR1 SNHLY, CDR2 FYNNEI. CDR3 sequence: CASSWGQINYGYTF. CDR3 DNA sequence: TGTGCCAGCAGCTGGGGACAGATTAACTATGGCTACACCTTC.

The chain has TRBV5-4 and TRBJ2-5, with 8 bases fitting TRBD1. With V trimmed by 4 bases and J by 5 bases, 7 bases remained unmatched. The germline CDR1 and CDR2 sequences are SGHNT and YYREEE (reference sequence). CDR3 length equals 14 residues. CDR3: CASSVRGQGETQYF. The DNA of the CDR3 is TGTGCCAGCAGCGTCAGGGGGCAGGGGGAGACCCAGTACTTC.

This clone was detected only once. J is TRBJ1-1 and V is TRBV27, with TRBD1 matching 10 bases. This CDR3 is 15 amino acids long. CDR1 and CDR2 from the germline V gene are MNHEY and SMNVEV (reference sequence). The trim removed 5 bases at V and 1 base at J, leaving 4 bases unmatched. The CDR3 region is CASSKGTGANTEAFF. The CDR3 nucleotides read TGTGCCAGCAGTAAGGGGACAGGGGCGAACACTGAAGCTTTCTTT.

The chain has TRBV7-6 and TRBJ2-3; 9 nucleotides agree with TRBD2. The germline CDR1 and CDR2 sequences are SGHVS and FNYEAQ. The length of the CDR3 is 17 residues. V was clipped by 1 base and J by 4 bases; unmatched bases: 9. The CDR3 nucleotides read TGTGCCAGCAGCTTAGGGCTAGCGGGGAGGGGGCCAGATACGCAGTATTTT. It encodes CASSLGLAGRGPDTQYF.

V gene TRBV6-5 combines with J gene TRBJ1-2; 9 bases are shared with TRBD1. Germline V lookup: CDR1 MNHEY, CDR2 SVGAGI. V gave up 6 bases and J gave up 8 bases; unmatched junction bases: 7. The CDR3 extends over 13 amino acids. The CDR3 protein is CASRTGGSGGYTF. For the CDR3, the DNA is TGTGCCAGCAGGACAGGGGGTTCAGGAGGCTACACCTTC.